This T cell receptor (beta chain) was identified in a study of beta chain features in type 1 diabetes. Background on the study: Across every sample, around 110,000,000 sorted cells were examined in total.

TCRB transcripts that were expressed got sequenced, as all of the isolated RNA had been reverse transcribed. Sequencing used immunoSEQ multiplex PCR; TCRdb keeps in-frame clones, though not all of them. The sample shows some 290,000 clones, about 23% of them seen only once. This CDR3 has 15 residues. Germline trimming cut 5 bases from V and 8 bases from J; bases unmatched to any gene: 10. The V gene's germline CDR1 is SGHAT and CDR2 FQNNGV. Remarks on this clone: Its antigen is currently unknown.

Findings and limits, study-wide: For type 1 diabetes patients, VDJ junctions showed fewer insertions and more deletions. The influence of HLA type on TCRB rearrangement stayed undetermined. Shorter TCRB CDR3s, moderately but significantly so, marked every one of the four CD4+ subsets in Type 1 diabetes patients.

This clonotype was sampled from a woman under 40 with type 1 diabetes. The J gene is TRBJ2-3, the V gene TRBV11-2; 10 bases agree with TRBD2. What was sequenced was naive CD4+ T cells from blood. The CDR3: CASSRLAGGRSTQYF. In nucleotides, the CDR3 is TGTGCCAGCAGCCGCTTAGCGGGAGGCCGAAGTACGCAGTATTTT.